A selection of T cell receptor beta chains follows, all from one sample in a study of blood T cell repertoires in COVID-19. Repertoires were generated with immunoSEQ multiplex PCR, while TCRdb's copy carries only in-frame clones and drops some. The table has some 400,000 clones, more than 75% seen once. The specimen sequenced was peripheral blood. All receptors derive from a woman aged 25-40 years with COVID-19, enrolled during active disease. Each CDR3 is given without its conserved first and last residue. The order of the fields is clone size, J gene, V gene, CDR3 protein. The size entry is marked missing in some rows and otherwise reads once, few, many or a size class.

NA | TRBJ1-1 | TRBV4-1 | ASSHWESNTEAF
NA | TRBJ2-4 | TRBV6-1 | ASSEAEAYSGREAKNIQY
NA | TRBJ2-3 | TRBV19 | ASSISPSGLTDTQY
NA | TRBJ1-1 | TRBV7-2 | ASSLVGLMNTEAF
NA | TRBJ2-5 | TRBV5-1 | ASSSGTSGQYQETQY
NA | TRBJ1-5 | TRBV30 | AWNEQGGNQPQH
once | TRBJ1-5 | TRBV19 | ASSTKVVVFSNQPQH
NA | TRBJ1-6 | TRBV6-5 | ASSNRQNNSPLH
NA | TRBJ1-5 | TRBV18 | ASSPRRNQPQH
NA | TRBJ2-2 | TRBV19 | ASSLGVRTGELF
NA | TRBJ2-2 | TRBV5-6 | ASSLDRGLYAGELF
NA | TRBJ2-7 | TRBV10-2 | ASSWDRGQEQY
few | TRBJ1-5 | TRBV7-3 | ASSLATGSRH
NA | TRBJ1-6 | TRBV2 | ASTRARVNSPLH
few | TRBJ1-1 | TRBV24-1 | ATSDSSGPNTEAF
NA | TRBJ2-7 | TRBV6-5 | ASGGEAYEQY
NA | TRBJ2-1 | TRBV28 | ASITGSVPSYNEQF
NA | TRBJ1-2 | TRBV28 | ASRASPGYT
NA | TRBJ1-1 | TRBV15 | ATSSNNRGSGEAF
NA | TRBJ1-2 | TRBV11-2 | ASSLRTGPNYGYT
NA | TRBJ2-3 | TRBV5-1 | ASSLAGTSLADTQY
NA | TRBJ2-1 | TRBV6-4 | ASSPGGTIYRNEQF
NA | TRBJ1-1 | TRBV2 | ASSDGQGDRAF
NA | TRBJ2-3 | TRBV27 | ASSWGRAGTDTQY
NA | TRBJ1-4 | TRBV7-9 | ASSPSGQEDEKLF
NA | TRBJ2-1 | TRBV11-1 | ASSLPGSDEQF
NA | TRBJ2-5 | TRBV28 | ASSLSPRETQY
NA | TRBJ1-1 | TRBV10-3 | AISELRQANTEAF
NA | TRBJ2-7 | TRBV24-1 | ATSDRGSGEQY
NA | TRBJ2-7 | TRBV30 | AWSVIGGSMAHEQY
NA | TRBJ1-3 | TRBV5-1 | ASRGPGQGSGNTIY
NA | TRBJ2-7 | TRBV15 | ATSRAGTGTHEQY
NA | TRBJ1-1 | TRBV9 | ASSLHRDNTEAF
NA | TRBJ2-2 | TRBV7-3 | ASSLIGQVGIGELF
NA | TRBJ2-7 | TRBV4-1 | ASSPTAGISYEQY
NA | TRBJ2-2 | TRBV7-2 | ASSLEREGQTGTGELF
NA | TRBJ1-1 | TRBV25-1 | ASRQGTIMNTEAF
NA | TRBJ2-1 | TRBV29-1 | SVEEEASHINNEQF
NA | TRBJ1-2 | TRBV19 | ASGKGTAYGYT
NA | TRBJ2-7 | TRBV27 | ASSSGYEQY
once | TRBJ1-2 | TRBV19 | ASSFRTGSNYGYT
once | TRBJ2-7 | TRBV2 | ASIQSYEQY
NA | TRBJ1-2 | TRBV4-2 | ASSQDQGTYYGYT
NA | TRBJ1-5 | TRBV28 | ASSSPAGGGGNQPQH
NA | TRBJ2-3 | TRBV18 | ASSPAGVGTDTQY
few | TRBJ1-5 | TRBV2 | ASRKGAPNQPQH
NA | TRBJ2-3 | TRBV7-3 | ASSLKARLGQY
NA | TRBJ2-4 | TRBV5-4 | ASSLATGEAKNIQY